This TCR beta chain was found in a study of brain T cells in children with intractable seizures. Overall study results and limits: Pre-surgery blood may have been undersampled, hiding some clones.

The sequenced cases were selected for having the highest brain T cell transcript signatures. Patients received at least one anti-epileptic drug before surgery. Per germline, CDR1 SGHRS and CDR2 YFSETQ. This CDR3 has 16 amino acids. After removal of 2 bases from V and 2 bases from J, the junction contained 8 bases not matched to a gene. The protocol was immunoSEQ multiplex PCR, while the TCRdb copy is restricted to in-frame clones and leaves out a portion. The sample carries tens of thousands of clones, approximately 94% recorded once. Worth noting for this clone: As yet, its antigen is unknown.

The source of this sequence is a boy less than two years old with tuberous sclerosis and intractable seizures. The chain links TRBV5-1 to TRBJ1-2, with TRBD1 identical over 8 bases. The source was peripheral blood, collected at surgery. CDR3 residues: CASSFQDRGGNYGYTF. CDR3 nucleotides: TGCGCCAGCAGCTTTCAAGACAGGGGCGGGAACTATGGCTACACCTTC.